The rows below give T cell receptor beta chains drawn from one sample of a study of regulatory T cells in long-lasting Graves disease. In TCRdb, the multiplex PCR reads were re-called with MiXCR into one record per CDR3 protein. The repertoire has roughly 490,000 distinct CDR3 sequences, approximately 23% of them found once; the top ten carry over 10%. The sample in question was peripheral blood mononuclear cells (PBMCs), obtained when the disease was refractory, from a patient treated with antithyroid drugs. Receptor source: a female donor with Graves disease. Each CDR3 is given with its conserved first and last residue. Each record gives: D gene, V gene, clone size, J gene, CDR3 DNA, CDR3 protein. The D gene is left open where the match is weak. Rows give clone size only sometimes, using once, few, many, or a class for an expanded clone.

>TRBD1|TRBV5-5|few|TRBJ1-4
TGTGCCAGCACCCTGCTTACGACAGGGACTTCGGAAAAACTGTTTTTT
CASTLLTTGTSEKLFF
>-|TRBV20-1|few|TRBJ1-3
TGCAGTGCTAGAGAGACCACAGGAAACACCATATATTTT
CSARETTGNTIYF
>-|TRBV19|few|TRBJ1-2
TGTGCCAGTAGCGGGACCTACTCTGGGTATGGCTACACCTTC
CASSGTYSGYGYTF
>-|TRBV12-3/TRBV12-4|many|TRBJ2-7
TGTGCCAGCAGTTTAATGGTGAGGGGGGCGCGGAGTGGGACCTACGAGCAGTACTTC
CASSLMVRGARSGTYEQYF
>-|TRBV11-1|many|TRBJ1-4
TGTGCCAGCAGCTTAGCGCTGGGGGATGAAAAACTGTTTTTT
CASSLALGDEKLFF
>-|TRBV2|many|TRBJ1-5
TGTGCCAGCAGCCGGGTTGGGCCCCAGCATTTT
CASSRVGPQHF
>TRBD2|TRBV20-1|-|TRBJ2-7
TGCAGTGCGACTCCCGGGACTAGCGGGTCCTACGAGCAGTACTTC
CSATPGTSGSYEQYF
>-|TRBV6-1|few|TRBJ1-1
TGTGCCAGCAAGAGAGGCCGGCAAACTCTTCAGAACACTGAAGCTTTCTTT
CASKRGRQTLQNTEAFF
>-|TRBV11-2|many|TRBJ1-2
TGTGCCAGCAGCTTATACCGGGACACGACTAACTATGGCTACACCTTC
CASSLYRDTTNYGYTF
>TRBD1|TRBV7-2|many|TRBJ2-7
TGTGCCAGCAGCTCGGACAGGGGGCGAGAGCAGTACTTC
CASSSDRGREQYF
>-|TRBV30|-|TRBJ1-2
TGTGCCTGGACACGGGGCAGGAGGGGTGGCGGCTACACCTTC
CAWTRGRRGGGYTF
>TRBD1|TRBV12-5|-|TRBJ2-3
TGTGCTAGTGGTTTCGCGACAGGGGTCTACACAGATACGCAGTATTTT
CASGFATGVYTDTQYF
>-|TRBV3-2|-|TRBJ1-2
TGTGCCAGCAGCCACCGGGACAGGGTCGACTATGGCTACACCTTC
CASSHRDRVDYGYTF
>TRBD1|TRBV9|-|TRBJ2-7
TGTGCCAGCAGCCCCTCGGGACAGGGGGCCTACGAGCAGTACTTC
CASSPSGQGAYEQYF
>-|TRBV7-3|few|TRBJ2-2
TGTGCCAGCAGCCACGGAGGGGCGAACACCGGGGAGCTGTTTTTT
CASSHGGANTGELFF
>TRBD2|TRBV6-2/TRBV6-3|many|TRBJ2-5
TGTGCCAGCAGTTATAGGACTAGCCTAGCCGTTCACCAAGAGACCCAGTACTTC
CASSYRTSLAVHQETQYF
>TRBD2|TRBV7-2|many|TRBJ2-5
TGTGCCAGCAGCTTAGTTGGTGCTAGCGGGGGGGAGACCCAGTACTTC
CASSLVGASGGETQYF
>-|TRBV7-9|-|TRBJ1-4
TGTGCCAGCCTCCCGTTCGATGAGTACGGTAATGAAAAACTGTTTTTT
CASLPFDEYGNEKLFF
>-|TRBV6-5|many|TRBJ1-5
TGTGCCAGCAGTTACTCGGGGGGAATGCAGCCCCAGCATTTT
CASSYSGGMQPQHF
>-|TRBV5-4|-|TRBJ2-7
TGTGCCAGCAGCTTGGAATCCTCGGGGGCCGTCGAGTACTTC
CASSLESSGAVEYF
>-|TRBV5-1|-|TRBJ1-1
TGCGCCAGCAGCTACGGGGGATCGACTGAAGCTTTCTTT
CASSYGGSTEAFF
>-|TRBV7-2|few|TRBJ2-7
TGTGCCAGCAGCTTAGGAAGGTGGTACGAGCAGTACTTC
CASSLGRWYEQYF
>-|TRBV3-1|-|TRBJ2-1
TGTGCCAGCAGCCTCCCCAGCTACAATGAGCAGTTCTTC
CASSLPSYNEQFF
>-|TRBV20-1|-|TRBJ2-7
TGCAGTGCTTCTGGCCGCTACGAGCAGTACTTC
CSASGRYEQYF
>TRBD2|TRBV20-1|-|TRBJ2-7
TGCAGTGCTAGAAGTAATCGGCGCGGGAGTTCTTACGAGCAGTACTTC
CSARSNRRGSSYEQYF
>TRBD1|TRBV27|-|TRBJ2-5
TGTGCCAGCAGTTTGACAGGGGGCGCACAGACCCAGTACTTC
CASSLTGGAQTQYF
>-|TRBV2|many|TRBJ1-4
TGTGCCAGCAGTGGAGAGACAGGAACTAATGAAAAACTGTTTTTT
CASSGETGTNEKLFF
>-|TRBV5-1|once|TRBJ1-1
TGCGCCAGCAGCTTGGGTGTTCCTCGCAGGGGGAACACTGAAGCTTTCTTT
CASSLGVPRRGNTEAFF
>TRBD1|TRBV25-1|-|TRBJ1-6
TGTGCCAGCAGTAACAACCCTACCGGGACAGGGTTTTACTCACCCCTCCACTTT
CASSNNPTGTGFYSPLHF
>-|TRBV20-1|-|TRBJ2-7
TGCAGTGCGGGCAGAATAACCTACGAGCAGTACTTC
CSAGRITYEQYF
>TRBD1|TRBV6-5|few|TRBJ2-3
TGTGCCAGCAGTTACTTGACAGGGTTAGATACGCAGTATTTT
CASSYLTGLDTQYF
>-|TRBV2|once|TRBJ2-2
TGTGCCAGCAGTGAAGCTGGAGCGAACACCGGGGAGCTGTTTTTT
CASSEAGANTGELFF
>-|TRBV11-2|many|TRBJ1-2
TGTGCCAGCAGCTTAGCGGGAGAGAACTATGGCTACACCTTC
CASSLAGENYGYTF
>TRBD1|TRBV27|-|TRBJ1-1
TGTGCCAGCACCTCAGGGGGTTTGAACACTGAAGCTTTCTTT
CASTSGGLNTEAFF
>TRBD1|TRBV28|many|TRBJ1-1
TGTGCCAGCAGTTCCGACAGGGAACTTTGGGACACTGAAGCTTTCTTT
CASSSDRELWDTEAFF
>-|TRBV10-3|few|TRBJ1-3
TGTGCCATCAGTGATGGGGGGCTCGGCTCTGGAAACACCATATATTTT
CAISDGGLGSGNTIYF
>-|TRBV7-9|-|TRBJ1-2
TGTGCCAGCAGCTTACTTCTTCTGGACTACACCTTC
CASSLLLLDYTF
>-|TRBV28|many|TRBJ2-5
TGTGCCAGCAACCCCGGGGGAGAGACCCAGTACTTC
CASNPGGETQYF
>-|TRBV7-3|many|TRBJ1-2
TGTGCCAGCAGCTTAAATGGCCGGGACTATGGCTACACCTTC
CASSLNGRDYGYTF
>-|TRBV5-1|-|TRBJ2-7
TGCGCCAGCAGCTCCGGGGAAGGCTTCTACGAGCAGTACTTC
CASSSGEGFYEQYF
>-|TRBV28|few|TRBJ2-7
TGTGCCAGCAGTCCCAGCGGACCGATCACCTCCTACGAGCAGTACTTC
CASSPSGPITSYEQYF
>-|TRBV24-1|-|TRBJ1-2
TGTGCCACCAGCGAGGTACAGGGCTATGGCTACACCTTC
CATSEVQGYGYTF
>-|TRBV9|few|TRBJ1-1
TGTGCCAGCAGCCCATCTCAGGGGCAAGGGATGAACACTGAAGCTTTCTTT
CASSPSQGQGMNTEAFF
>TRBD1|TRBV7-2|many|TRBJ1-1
TGTGCCAGCAGCTACGGCCCCGGGACAGCGAACACTGAAGCTTTCTTT
CASSYGPGTANTEAFF
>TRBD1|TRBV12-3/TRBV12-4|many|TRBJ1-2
TGTGCCAGCAGTGGGTGGACAGGGGGGAACTATGGCTACACCTTC
CASSGWTGGNYGYTF
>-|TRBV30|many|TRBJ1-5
TGTGCCTGGAGTGTATCCGGGACCAATCAGCCCCAGCATTTT
CAWSVSGTNQPQHF
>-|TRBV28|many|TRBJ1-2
TGTGCCAGCACGGCAAACTATGGCTACACCTTC
CASTANYGYTF
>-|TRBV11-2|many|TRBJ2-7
TGTGCCAGCAGCGTTCGACAGCTACTGACCTACGAGCAGTACTTC
CASSVRQLLTYEQYF
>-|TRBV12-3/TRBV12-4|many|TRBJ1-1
TGTGCCAGCAGTTTTGAGCTAATGAACACTGAAGCTTTCTTT
CASSFELMNTEAFF
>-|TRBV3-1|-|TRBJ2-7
TGTGCCAGCAGCCAAGGTGCCGATAGCTCCTGCGAGCAGTACTTC
CASSQGADSSCEQYF
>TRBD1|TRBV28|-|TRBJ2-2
TGTGCCAGCAGTCCCCTGGGACAGGGGGCTTCAAACACCGGGGAGCTGTTTTTT
CASSPLGQGASNTGELFF
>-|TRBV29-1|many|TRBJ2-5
TGCAGCGTCGCAGAAGAGACCCAGTACTTC
CSVAEETQYF
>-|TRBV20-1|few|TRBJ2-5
TGCAGTGCCAACCCCCCCGAACCGGGCCGAATTGGGGAGACCCAGTACTTC
CSANPPEPGRIGETQYF